Presented here are 2 T cell receptor beta chains from one specimen sequenced in a study of CD8+CD57+ T cells in acquired aplastic anemia. It was patients with CD8+CD57+ cell expansion by flow cytometry who were chosen for sequencing. TCR beta VDJ combinations and CDR3 sequences were profiled from genomic DNA. TCRdb passed the reads through MiXCR, listing each CDR3 protein once. The profile shows around 200,000 distinct CDR3 sequences, under 50% of them singletons. The sequencing sample was made of sorted CD4+, CD8+, or CD8+CD57+ T cells (not recorded which) from PBMCs. The receptors here all came from a human donor with aplastic anemia.

CDR3 residues: CASSTQGGNEKLFF. CDR3 sequence (DNA): TGCGCCAGCAGCACACAGGGAGGGAATGAAAAACTGTTTTTT. The rearrangement uses TRBV5-1 and TRBJ1-4; D is perhaps TRBD1 (6 bases). The CDR3 sequence is 14 residues long. Germline loops: CDR1 SGHRS, CDR2 YFSETQ. The V gene lost 4 bases and the J gene lost 5 bases, with 12 bases spanning the gap.

The genes are TRBV10-3 and TRBJ2-7; D remains ambiguous. This CDR3 contains 15 residues. Germline V gene data show CDR1 as ENHRY and CDR2 as SYGVKD. With 0 bases removed from V and 0 bases from J, the gap between germline ends came to 9 bases. The DNA for the CDR3 is TGTGCCATCAGTGAGTCTAACAGAGGCTCCTACGAGCAGTACTTC. It codes for CAISESNRGSYEQYF.